This T cell receptor (beta chain) comes out of a study of cytomegalovirus exposure and HLA in healthy donors. Notes on this clone: The target antigen is unknown.

Overall study results and limits: An apparent linkage of common viral pathogens to several of the most significant clusters emerged in a later analysis.

The primer mix had 60 Vbeta and 13 Jbeta primers. Measured with immunoSEQ multiplex PCR; TCRdb has only the in-frame clones, and not every one. This table holds around 140,000 clones, approximately 80% found once. The sequenced sample was PBMCs. The sequence was collected from a man aged 45-65 years in good health and CMV-seronegative.

CDR3 in amino acids: CSARDRAEQYF. CDR3 coding DNA: TGCAGTGCTAGAGACAGGGCCGAGCAGTACTTC. V gene TRBV20-1 combines with J gene TRBJ2-7; D is perhaps TRBD1 (5 bases). The CDR3 loop spans 11 amino acids. Germline CDR1 reads DFQATT; CDR2 reads SNEGSKA (reference sequence). The V gene lost 0 bases and the J gene lost 6 bases, with 6 bases spanning the gap.